The 6 T cell receptor beta chains below all came from one sample that was sequenced in a study of radiotherapy plus CTLA-4 blockade in lung cancer. Measured with immunoSEQ multiplex PCR; TCRdb has only the in-frame clones, and not every one. The table shows around 130,000 clones, with 85% to 90% occurring only once. The starting material was peripheral blood, obtained from a patient treated with radiotherapy plus ipilimumab. The origin of the receptors is a human donor with non-small cell lung cancer that progressed on radiotherapy plus ipilimumab.

V is TRBV10-1 and J is TRBJ2-3; a possible D gene is TRBD2 (5 bases). Per the germline V gene, CDR1 is WNHNN and CDR2 is SYGVQD (reference sequence). The CDR3 runs 15 residues. V gave up 0 bases and J gave up 0 bases, with 7 bases separating them. CDR3 nucleotide sequence: TGCGCCAGCAGTGAGTCGGGCGGGAGCACAGATACGCAGTATTTT. This sequence encodes CASSESGGSTDTQYF.

This clone was found once. This sequence joins TRBV5-1 and TRBJ2-5; D remains unclear. V was pared by 0 bases and J by 4 bases, with 13 bases between. Germline V gives CDR1 SGHRS, CDR2 YFSETQ. The CDR3 consists of 15 residues. As DNA, the CDR3 is TGCGCCAGCAGCTTGGATTCCAGGTCTCCAGAGACCCAGTACTTC. Translating it yields CASSLDSRSPETQYF.

The chain links TRBV19 to TRBJ1-2; TRBD1 agrees at 9 bases. The germline V gene has CDR1 LNHDA and CDR2 SQIVND (reference sequence). Trimming removed 7 bases from V and 4 bases from J; junction bases left unmatched: 7. The CDR3 spans 14 residues. The CDR3 loop is CASNPTGGTYGYTF. In nucleotides, the CDR3 is TGTGCCAGTAACCCGACAGGGGGAACCTATGGCTACACCTTC.

The rearrangement links TRBV30 to TRBJ1-2, with no clear D. The V gene's germline CDR1 is GTSNPN and CDR2 SVGIG (reference sequence). CDR3 length: 14 residues. Deletions cut 4 bases from V and 2 bases from J, with 14 bases between. The CDR3 bases are TGTGCCTGGACCCGGCAGCCACCCAACTATGGCTACACCTTC. It is translated as CAWTRQPPNYGYTF. The full variable domain, completed using reference TRBV30 and TRBJ1-2, is SQTIHQWPATLVQPVGSPLSLECTVEGTSNPNLYWYRQAAGRGLQLLFYSVGIGQISSEVPQNLSASRPQDRQFILSSKKLLLSDSGFYLCAWTRQPPNYGYTFGSGTRLTVV.

This clone was detected only once. The chain couples TRBV10-3 to TRBJ2-2; 8 bases fit TRBD2. This CDR3 region has 15 residues. The germline V gene encodes CDR1 ENHRY and CDR2 SYGVKD. After removal of 6 bases from V and 5 bases from J, the junction contained 8 bases not matched to a gene. The CDR3 region is CAISEAGVLTGELFF. DNA of the CDR3: TGTGCCATCAGCGAAGCGGGAGTCTTGACCGGGGAGCTGTTTTTT.

This chain joins TRBV11-2 and TRBJ2-5; TRBD1 agrees at 7 bases. CDR1 and CDR2 from the germline V gene are SGHAT and FQNNGV. The CDR3 length is 15 residues. V gave up 5 bases and J gave up 4 bases; unmatched junction bases: 10. CDR3 DNA sequence: TGTGCCAGCAGCCCGCGACAGGGTCTGAGAGAGACCCAGTACTTC. This codes for CASSPRQGLRETQYF. Looking up the rest from reference TRBV11-2 and TRBJ2-5 gives the full variable domain: EAGVAQSPRYKIIEKRQSVAFWCNPISGHATLYWYQQILGQGPKLLIQFQNNGVVDDSQLPKDRFSAERLKGVDSTLKIQPAKLEDSAVYLCASSPRQGLRETQYFGPGTRLLVL.